This T cell receptor (beta chain) was retrieved from a study of blood T cells in healthy people across ages. Between the trimmed V and J ends, which lost 9 bases and 5 bases, there was a span of 16 bases. The CDR3 is made up of 13 amino acids. Germline CDR1 is MNHEY and CDR2 is SMNVEV (reference sequence). A second 7 to 11 cycle PCR used barcoded and J-beta primers. TCRdb re-derived calls from the 5' RACE reads in MiXCR, one entry per CDR3 protein. The sample includes almost 1 million distinct CDR3 sequences, roughly 51% of them seen just once. The clonotype comes from a woman aged 55-69 years in good health. The chain has TRBV27 and TRBJ2-5, with D uncertain. The sequencing sample was made of blood. The CDR3 region has the DNA TGTGCCAGTTCACAGCGAAGGTGGGAGACCCAGTACTTC. Its protein product is CASSQRRWETQYF.